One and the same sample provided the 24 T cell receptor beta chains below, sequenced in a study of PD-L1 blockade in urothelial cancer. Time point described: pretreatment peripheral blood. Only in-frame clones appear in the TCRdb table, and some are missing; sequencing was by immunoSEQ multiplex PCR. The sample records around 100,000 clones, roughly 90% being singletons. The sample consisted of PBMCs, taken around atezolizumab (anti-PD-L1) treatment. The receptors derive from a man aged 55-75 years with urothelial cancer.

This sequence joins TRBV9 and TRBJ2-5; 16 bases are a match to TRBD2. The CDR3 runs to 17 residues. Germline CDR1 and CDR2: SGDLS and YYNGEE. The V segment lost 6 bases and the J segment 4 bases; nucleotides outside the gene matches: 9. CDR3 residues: CASTMGLAGGGGETQYF. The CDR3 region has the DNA TGTGCCAGCACTATGGGACTAGCGGGAGGGGGAGGAGAGACCCAGTACTTC. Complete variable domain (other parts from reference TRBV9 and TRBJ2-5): DSGVTQTPKHLITATGQRVTLRCSPRSGDLSVYWYQQSLDQGLQFLIQYYNGEERAKGNILERFSAQQFPDLHSELNLSSLELGDSALYFCASTMGLAGGGGETQYFGPGTRLLVL.

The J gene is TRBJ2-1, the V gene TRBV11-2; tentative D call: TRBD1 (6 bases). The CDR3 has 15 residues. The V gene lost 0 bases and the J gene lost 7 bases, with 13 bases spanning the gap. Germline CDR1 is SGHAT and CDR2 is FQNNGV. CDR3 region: CASSLDRLGGNEQFF. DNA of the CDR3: TGTGCCAGCAGCTTAGATAGGCTAGGGGGTAATGAGCAGTTCTTC. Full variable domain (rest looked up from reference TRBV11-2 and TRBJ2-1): EAGVAQSPRYKIIEKRQSVAFWCNPISGHATLYWYQQILGQGPKLLIQFQNNGVVDDSQLPKDRFSAERLKGVDSTLKIQPAKLEDSAVYLCASSLDRLGGNEQFFGPGTRLTVL.

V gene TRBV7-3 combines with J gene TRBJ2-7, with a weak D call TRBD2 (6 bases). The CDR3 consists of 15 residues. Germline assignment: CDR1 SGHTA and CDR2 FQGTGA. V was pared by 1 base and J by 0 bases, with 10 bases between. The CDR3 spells CASSLSGASSYEQYF. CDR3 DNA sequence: TGTGCCAGCAGCTTAAGCGGGGCCAGCTCCTACGAGCAGTACTTC.

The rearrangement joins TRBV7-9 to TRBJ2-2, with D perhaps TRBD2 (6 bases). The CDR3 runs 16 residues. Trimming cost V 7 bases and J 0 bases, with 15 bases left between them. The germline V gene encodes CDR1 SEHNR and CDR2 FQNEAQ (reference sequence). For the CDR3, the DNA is TGTGCCAGCACCACGGGGAGGACCTCGAACACCGGGGAGCTGTTTTTT. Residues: CASTTGRTSNTGELFF.

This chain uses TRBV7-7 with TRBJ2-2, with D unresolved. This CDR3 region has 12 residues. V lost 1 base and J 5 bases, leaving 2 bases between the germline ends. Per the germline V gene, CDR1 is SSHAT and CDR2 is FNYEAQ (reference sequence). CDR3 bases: TGTGCCAGCAGCTTAGTAACCGGGGAGCTGTTTTTT. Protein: CASSLVTGELFF.

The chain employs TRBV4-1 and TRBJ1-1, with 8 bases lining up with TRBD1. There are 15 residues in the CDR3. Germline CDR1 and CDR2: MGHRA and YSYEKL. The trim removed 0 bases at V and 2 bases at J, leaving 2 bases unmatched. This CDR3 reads CASSQEGQVNTEAFF. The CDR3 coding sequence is TGCGCCAGCAGCCAAGAGGGACAGGTTAACACTGAAGCTTTCTTT.

The CDR3 nucleotides are TGTGCCAGCAGCTCCAGAAGCTATGGCTACACCTTC. This sequence encodes CASSSRSYGYTF. This chain joins TRBV5-5 and TRBJ1-2; no clear D. CDR1 is SGHKS and CDR2 is YYEKEE in the germline V gene (reference sequence). The CDR3 is 12 amino acids. The V end lost 3 bases, the J end lost 4 bases, and 7 bases lay between the germline ends.

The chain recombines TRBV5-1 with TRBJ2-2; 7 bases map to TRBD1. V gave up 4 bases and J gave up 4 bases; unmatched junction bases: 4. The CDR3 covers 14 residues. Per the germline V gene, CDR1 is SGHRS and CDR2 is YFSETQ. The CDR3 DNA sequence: TGCGCCAGCAGCGAAACAGGGGTCACCGGGGAGCTGTTTTTT. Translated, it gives CASSETGVTGELFF. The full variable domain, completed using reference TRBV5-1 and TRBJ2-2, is KAGVTQTPRYLIKTRGQQVTLSCSPISGHRSVSWYQQTPGQGLQFLFEYFSETQRNKGNFPGRFSGRQFSNSRSEMNVSTLELGDSALYLCASSETGVTGELFFGEGSRLTVL.

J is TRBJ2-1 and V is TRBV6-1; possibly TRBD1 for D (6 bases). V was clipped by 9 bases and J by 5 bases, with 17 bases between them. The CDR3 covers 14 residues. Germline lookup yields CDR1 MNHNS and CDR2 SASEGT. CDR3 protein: CASFGQPMNNEQFF. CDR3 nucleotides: TGTGCCAGTTTCGGACAGCCCATGAACAATGAGCAGTTCTTC.

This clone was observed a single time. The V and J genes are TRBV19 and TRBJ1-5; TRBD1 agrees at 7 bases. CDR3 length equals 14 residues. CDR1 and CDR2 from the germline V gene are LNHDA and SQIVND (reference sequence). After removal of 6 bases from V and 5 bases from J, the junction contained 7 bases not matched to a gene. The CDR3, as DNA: TGTGCCAGTAGCGAATACAGGGGCGATCAGCCCCAGCATTTT. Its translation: CASSEYRGDQPQHF.

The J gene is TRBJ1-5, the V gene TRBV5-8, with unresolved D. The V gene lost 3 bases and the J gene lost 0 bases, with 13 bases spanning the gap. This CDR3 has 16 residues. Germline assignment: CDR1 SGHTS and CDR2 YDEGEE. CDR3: CASSSYTYYSNQPQHF. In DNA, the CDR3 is TGTGCCAGCAGCTCGTACACCTACTATAGCAATCAGCCCCAGCATTTT.

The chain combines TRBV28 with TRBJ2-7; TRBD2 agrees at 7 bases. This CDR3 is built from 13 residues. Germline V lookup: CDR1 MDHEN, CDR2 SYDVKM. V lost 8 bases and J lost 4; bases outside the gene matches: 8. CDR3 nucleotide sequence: TGTGCCAGCCAGGGAGGGCCTTTTTACGAGCAGTACTTC. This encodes CASQGGPFYEQYF. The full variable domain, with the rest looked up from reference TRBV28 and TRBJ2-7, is DVKVTQSSRYLVKRTGEKVFLECVQDMDHENMFWYRQDPGLGLRLIYFSYDVKMKEKGDIPEGYSVSREKKERFSLILESASTNQTSMYLCASQGGPFYEQYFGPGTRLTVT.

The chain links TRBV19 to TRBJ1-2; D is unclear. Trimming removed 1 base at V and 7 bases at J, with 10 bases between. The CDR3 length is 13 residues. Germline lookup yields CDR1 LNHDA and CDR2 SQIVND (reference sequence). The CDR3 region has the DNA TGTGCCAGTAGTATAGCCGAGGGCGGTGGCTACACCTTC. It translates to CASSIAEGGGYTF.

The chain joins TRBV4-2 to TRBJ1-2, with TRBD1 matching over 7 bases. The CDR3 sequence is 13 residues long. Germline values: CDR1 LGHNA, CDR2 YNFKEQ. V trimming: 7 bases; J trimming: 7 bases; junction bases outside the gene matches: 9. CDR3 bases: TGTGCCAGCACCCTAGACAGGGTGAGTGGCTACACCTTC. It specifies CASTLDRVSGYTF.

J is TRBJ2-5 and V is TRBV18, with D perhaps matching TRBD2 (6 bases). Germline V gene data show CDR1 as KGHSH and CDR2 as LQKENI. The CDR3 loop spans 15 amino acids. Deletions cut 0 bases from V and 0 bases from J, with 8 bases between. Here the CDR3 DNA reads TGTGCCAGCTCACCACCCCGCGGGAACCAAGAGACCCAGTACTTC. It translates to CASSPPRGNQETQYF.

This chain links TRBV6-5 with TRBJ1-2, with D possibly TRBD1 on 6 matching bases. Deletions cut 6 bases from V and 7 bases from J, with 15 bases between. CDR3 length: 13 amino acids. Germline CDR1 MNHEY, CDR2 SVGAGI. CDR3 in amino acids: CASSQRGAGGYTF. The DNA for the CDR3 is TGTGCCAGCAGCCAGCGGGGGGCTGGTGGCTACACCTTC.

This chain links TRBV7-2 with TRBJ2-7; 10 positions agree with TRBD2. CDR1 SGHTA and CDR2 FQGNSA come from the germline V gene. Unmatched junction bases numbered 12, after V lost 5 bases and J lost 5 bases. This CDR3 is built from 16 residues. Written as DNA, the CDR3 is TGTGCCAGCAGCCCCTCCTTTCTAGCGGGAGTGCACGAGCAGTACTTC. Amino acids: CASSPSFLAGVHEQYF.

The CDR3 DNA follows: TGTGCCAGCAGTTTATCCGGGGGATTGGTCTATGGCTACACCTTC. The encoded protein is CASSLSGGLVYGYTF. The rearrangement joins TRBV28 to TRBJ1-2; D is possibly TRBD1 (5 bases). CDR1 is MDHEN and CDR2 is SYDVKM in the germline V gene. Trimming took 1 base from V and 4 from J, leaving 13 bases between them. CDR3 length equals 15 residues.

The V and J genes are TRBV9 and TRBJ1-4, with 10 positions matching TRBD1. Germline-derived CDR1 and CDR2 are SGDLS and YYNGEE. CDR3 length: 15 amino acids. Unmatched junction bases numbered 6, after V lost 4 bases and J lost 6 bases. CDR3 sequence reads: CASSPSGTGDEKLFF. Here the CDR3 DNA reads TGTGCCAGCAGCCCGTCCGGGACAGGGGATGAAAAACTGTTTTTT.

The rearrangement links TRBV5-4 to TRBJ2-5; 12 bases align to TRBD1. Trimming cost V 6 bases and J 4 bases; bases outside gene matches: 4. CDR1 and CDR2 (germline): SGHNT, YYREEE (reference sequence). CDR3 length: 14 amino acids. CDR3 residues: CASNRGQGAETQYF. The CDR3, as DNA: TGTGCCAGCAACAGGGGACAGGGGGCAGAGACCCAGTACTTC.

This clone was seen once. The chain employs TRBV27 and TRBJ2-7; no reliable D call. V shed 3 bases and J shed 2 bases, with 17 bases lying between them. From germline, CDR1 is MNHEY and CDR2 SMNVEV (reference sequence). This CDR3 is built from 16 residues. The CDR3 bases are TGTGCCAGCAGTTTTGGTGCGGCAGCCGTAACCTACGAGCAGTACTTC. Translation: CASSFGAAAVTYEQYF.

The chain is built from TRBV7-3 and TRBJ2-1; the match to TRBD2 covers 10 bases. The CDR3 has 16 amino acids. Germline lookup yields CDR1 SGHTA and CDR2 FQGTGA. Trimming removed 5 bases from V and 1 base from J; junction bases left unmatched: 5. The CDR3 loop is CASSQKAGGSYNEQFF. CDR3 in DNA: TGTGCCAGCAGCCAAAAAGCGGGGGGGTCCTACAATGAGCAGTTCTTC.

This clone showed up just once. DNA of the CDR3: TGTGCCAGCAGACGGGACAGCTACAATGAGCAGTTCTTC. This encodes CASRRDSYNEQFF. The gene calls are TRBV28 and TRBJ2-1; 7 nucleotides line up with TRBD1. Per the germline V gene, CDR1 is MDHEN and CDR2 is SYDVKM. The CDR3 has 13 residues. Trimming took 6 bases from V and 3 from J; bases not matched to a gene: 2.

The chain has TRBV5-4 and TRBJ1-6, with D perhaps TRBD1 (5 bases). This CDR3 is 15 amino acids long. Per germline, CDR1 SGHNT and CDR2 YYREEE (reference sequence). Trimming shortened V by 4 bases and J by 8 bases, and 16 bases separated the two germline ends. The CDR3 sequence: CASSPIDGGDSPLHF. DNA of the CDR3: TGTGCCAGCAGCCCTATCGACGGAGGGGATTCACCCCTCCACTTT.